Listed below are T cell receptor beta chains from one sample, sequenced in a study of cytomegalovirus exposure and HLA in healthy donors. TCRdb's copy holds only in-frame clones and misses some; the assay was immunoSEQ multiplex PCR. The sample has hundreds of thousands of clones; around 79% are singletons. Sequences were obtained from PBMCs. The receptors were sampled from a man aged 18 to 30 in good health and CMV-seronegative. Both conserved end residues are trimmed from each CDR3.

TRBV30 | AWSVQGNQPQH
TRBV7-9 | ASSFGTSGTYEQY
TRBV5-1 | ASSLTGGGADTQY
TRBV9 | ASAGAIQFAPLH
TRBV5-4 | ASSSGDQTYEQY
TRBV4-3 | ASSQTPDRVEETQY
TRBV5-6 | ASSFNRYNEQF
TRBV9 | ASSLRNWDSYHNEQF
TRBV6-5 | ASSYGGGGSYEQY
TRBV29-1 | SVEPVTGSTEAF
TRBV7-2 | ASSLALLAGGHNEQF
TRBV5-1 | ASSRVGQKNIQY
TRBV4-2 | ASSPTGGGETQY
TRBV5-6 | ASSWGGTGLNEQF
TRBV7-6 | ASSLGGSGANVLT
TRBV18 | ASSPSTSYEQY
TRBV28 | ASNPTRGWLETQY
TRBV30 | AWSQTGYEQY
TRBV25-1 | ASSGTGGFGEAF
TRBV5-5 | ASSLNRGGNSFNEQF